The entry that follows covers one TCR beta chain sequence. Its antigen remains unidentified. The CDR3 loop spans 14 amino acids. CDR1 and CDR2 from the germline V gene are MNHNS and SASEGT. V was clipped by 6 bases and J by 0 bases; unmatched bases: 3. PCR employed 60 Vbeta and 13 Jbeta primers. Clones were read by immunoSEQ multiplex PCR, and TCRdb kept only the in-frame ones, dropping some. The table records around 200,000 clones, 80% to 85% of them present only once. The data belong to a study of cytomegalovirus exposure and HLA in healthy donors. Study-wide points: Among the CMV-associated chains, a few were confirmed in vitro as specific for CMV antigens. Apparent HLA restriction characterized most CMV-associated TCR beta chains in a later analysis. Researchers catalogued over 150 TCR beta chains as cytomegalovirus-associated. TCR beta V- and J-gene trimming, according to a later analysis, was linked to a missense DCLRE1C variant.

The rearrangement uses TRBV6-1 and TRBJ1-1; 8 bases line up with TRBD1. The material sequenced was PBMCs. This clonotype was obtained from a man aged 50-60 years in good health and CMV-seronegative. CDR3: CASRRQGMNTEAFF. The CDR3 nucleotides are TGTGCCAGCAGGCGACAGGGGATGAACACTGAAGCTTTCTTT.